The clone carrying this TCR beta chain was seen once. The table came from immunoSEQ multiplex PCR; TCRdb's copy has only in-frame clones and leaves some out. The top ten hold 5.7% of the sample, which has around 80,000 clones, 88% seen once. The sample is drawn from a study of control samples from healthy donors and cancer patients. Trimming took off 5 bases at V and 10 bases at J, with 19 bases between the two ends. This CDR3 spans 15 amino acids. Germline V gene sequence: CDR1 SGHNT, CDR2 YYREEE (reference sequence). The clonotype originates from a woman between 50 and 59 years old in good health. What was sequenced was blood. V is TRBV5-4 and J is TRBJ1-6, with D perhaps TRBD1 (6 bases). Here the CDR3 reads CASRFSGAANSPLHF. The CDR3 nucleotides are TGTGCCAGCAGGTTTTCGGGGGCAGCAAACTCACCCCTCCACTTT.